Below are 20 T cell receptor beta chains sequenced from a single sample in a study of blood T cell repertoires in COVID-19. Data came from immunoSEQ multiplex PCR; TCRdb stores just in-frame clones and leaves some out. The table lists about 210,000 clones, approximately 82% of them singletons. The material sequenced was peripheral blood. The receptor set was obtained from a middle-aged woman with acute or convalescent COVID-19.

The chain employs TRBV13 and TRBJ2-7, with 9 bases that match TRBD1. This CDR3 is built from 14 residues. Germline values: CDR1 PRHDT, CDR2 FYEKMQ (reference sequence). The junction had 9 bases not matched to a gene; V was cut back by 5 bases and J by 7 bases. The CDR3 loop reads CASSAGTGNREQYF. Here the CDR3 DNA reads TGTGCCAGCAGCGCCGGGACAGGGAATAGGGAGCAGTACTTC.

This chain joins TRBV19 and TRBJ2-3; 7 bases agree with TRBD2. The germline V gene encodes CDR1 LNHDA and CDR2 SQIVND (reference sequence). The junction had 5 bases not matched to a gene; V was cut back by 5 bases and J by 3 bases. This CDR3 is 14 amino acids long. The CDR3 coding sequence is TGTGCCAGTAGTCGGGGGGAGGTGACAGATACGCAGTATTTT. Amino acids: CASSRGEVTDTQYF.

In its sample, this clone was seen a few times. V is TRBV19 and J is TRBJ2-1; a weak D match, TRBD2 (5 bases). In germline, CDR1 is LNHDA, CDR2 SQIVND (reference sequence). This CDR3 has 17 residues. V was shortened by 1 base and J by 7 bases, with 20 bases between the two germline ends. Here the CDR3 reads CASSIGYGAEDRNEQFF. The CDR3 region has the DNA TGTGCCAGTAGTATAGGTTACGGAGCGGAGGATCGGAATGAGCAGTTCTTC.

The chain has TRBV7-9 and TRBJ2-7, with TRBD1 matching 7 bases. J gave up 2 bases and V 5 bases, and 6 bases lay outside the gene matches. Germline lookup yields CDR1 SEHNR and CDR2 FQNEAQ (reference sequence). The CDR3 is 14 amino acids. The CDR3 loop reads CASSRTGTTYEQYF. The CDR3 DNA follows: TGTGCCAGCAGCCGGACAGGAACCACCTACGAGCAGTACTTC.

The CDR3 DNA reads as TGTGCCAGCAGTGAAGGACAGGGTGGCAAAAACATTCAGTACTTC. This sequence encodes CASSEGQGGKNIQYF. This chain connects TRBV3-1 (or the pseudogene TRBV3-2) to TRBJ2-4, with TRBD1 matching over 8 bases. The trim removed 6 bases at V and 3 bases at J, leaving 7 bases unmatched. This CDR3 has 15 amino acids. The V gene's germline CDR1 is LGHDT and CDR2 YNNKEL (reference sequence).

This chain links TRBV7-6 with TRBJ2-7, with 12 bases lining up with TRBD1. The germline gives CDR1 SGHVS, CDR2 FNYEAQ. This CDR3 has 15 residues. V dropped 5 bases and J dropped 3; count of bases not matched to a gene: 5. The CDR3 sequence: CASSPGQGAIYEQYF. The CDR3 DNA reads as TGTGCCAGCAGCCCGGGACAGGGGGCGATCTACGAGCAGTACTTC. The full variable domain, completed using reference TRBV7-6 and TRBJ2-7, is GAGVSQSPRYKVTKRGQDVALRCDPISGHVSLYWYRQALGQGPEFLTYFNYEAQQDKSGLPNDRFSAERPEGSISTLTIQRTEQRDSAMYRCASSPGQGAIYEQYFGPGTRLTVT.

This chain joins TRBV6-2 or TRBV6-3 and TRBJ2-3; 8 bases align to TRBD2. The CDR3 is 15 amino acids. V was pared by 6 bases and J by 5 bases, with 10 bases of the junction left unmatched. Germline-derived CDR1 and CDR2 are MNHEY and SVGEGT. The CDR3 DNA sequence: TGTGCCAGCAGCCGACCGGCTAGCGGGCAAGATACGCAGTATTTT. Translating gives CASSRPASGQDTQYF.

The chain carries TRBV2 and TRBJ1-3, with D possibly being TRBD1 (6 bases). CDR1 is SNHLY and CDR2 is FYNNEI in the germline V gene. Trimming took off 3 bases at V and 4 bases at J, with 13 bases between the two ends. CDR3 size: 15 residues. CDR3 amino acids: CASSEVGAPGNTIYF. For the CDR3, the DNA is TGTGCCAGCAGTGAGGTGGGGGCGCCCGGAAACACCATATATTTT.

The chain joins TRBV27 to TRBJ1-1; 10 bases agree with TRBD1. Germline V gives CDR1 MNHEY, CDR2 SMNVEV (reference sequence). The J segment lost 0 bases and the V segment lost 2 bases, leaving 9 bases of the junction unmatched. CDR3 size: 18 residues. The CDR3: CASSLRGTGVGMNTEAFF. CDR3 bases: TGTGCCAGCAGTTTAAGAGGGACAGGGGTAGGCATGAACACTGAAGCTTTCTTT.

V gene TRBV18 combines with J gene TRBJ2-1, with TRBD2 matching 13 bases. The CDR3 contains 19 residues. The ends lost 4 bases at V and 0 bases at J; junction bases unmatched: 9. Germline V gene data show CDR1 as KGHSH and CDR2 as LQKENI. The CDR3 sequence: CASSLTSGRVDSSYNEQFF. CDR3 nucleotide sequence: TGTGCCAGCTCACTTACTAGCGGGAGGGTCGATAGCTCCTACAATGAGCAGTTCTTC.

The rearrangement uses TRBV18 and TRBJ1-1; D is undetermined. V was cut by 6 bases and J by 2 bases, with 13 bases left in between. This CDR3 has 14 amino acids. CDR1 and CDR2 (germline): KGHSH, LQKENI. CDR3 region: CASSQNGGNTEAFF. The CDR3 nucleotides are TGTGCCAGCTCCCAAAACGGAGGAAACACTGAAGCTTTCTTT.

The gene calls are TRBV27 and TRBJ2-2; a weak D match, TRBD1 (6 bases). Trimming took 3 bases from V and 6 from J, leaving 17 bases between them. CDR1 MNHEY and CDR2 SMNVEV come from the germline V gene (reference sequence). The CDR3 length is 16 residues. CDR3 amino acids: CASSFNNRVFPGELFF. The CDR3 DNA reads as TGTGCCAGCAGTTTTAATAACAGGGTCTTTCCCGGGGAGCTGTTTTTT.

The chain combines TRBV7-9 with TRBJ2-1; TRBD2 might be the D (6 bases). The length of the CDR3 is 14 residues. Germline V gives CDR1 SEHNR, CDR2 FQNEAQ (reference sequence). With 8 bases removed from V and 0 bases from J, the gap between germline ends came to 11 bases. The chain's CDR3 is CASAAGSSYNEQFF. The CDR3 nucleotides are TGTGCCAGCGCGGCGGGGAGCTCCTACAATGAGCAGTTCTTC.

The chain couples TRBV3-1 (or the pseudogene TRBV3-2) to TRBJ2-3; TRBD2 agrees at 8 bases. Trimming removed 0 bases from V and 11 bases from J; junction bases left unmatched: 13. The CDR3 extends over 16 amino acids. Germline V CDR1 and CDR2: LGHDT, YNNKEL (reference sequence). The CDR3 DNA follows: TGTGCCAGCAGCCAAGACCCTGGGACTAGTGGTCGGGGGCAGTATTTT. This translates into CASSQDPGTSGRGQYF.

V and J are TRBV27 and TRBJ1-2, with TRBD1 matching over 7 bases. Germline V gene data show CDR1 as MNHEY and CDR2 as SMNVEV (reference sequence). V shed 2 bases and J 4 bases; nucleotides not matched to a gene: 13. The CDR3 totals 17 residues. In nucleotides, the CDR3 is TGTGCCAGCAGTTTAAGCGCGGACAGGCGCACCCCCTATGGCTACACCTTC. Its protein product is CASSLSADRRTPYGYTF.

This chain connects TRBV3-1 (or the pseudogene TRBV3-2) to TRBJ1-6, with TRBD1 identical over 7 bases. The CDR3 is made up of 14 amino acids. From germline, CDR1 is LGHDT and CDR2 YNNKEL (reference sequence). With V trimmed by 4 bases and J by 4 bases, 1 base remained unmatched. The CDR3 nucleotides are TGTGCCAGCAGCCCAGGGGGTTATAATTCACCCCTCCACTTT. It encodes CASSPGGYNSPLHF.

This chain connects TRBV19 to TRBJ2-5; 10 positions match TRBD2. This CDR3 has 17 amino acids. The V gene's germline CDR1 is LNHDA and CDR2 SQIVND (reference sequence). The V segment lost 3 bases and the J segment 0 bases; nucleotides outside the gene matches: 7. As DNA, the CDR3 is TGTGCCAGTAGTATCGGTCCTAGCGGGAGATACCAAGAGACCCAGTACTTC. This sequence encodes CASSIGPSGRYQETQYF.

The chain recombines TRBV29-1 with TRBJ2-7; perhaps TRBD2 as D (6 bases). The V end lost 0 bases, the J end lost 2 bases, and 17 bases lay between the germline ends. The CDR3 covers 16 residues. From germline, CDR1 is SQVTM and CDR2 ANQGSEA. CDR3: CSVEDYGGTDAYEQYF. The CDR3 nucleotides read TGCAGCGTTGAAGATTACGGTGGGACTGACGCCTACGAGCAGTACTTC.

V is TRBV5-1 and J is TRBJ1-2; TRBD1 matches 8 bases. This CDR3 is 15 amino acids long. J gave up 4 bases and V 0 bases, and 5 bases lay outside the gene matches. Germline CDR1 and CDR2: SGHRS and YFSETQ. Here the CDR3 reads CASSLATGGSYGYTF. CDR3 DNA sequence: TGCGCCAGCAGCTTGGCCACAGGGGGAAGCTATGGCTACACCTTC.

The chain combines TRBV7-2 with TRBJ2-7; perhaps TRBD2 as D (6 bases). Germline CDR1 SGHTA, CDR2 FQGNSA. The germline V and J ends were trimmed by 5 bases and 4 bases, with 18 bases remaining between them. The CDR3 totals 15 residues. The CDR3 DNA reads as TGTGCCAGCAGCCCCACCTCCGGGAGCGCTTACGAGCAGTACTTC. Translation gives CASSPTSGSAYEQYF.